This TCR beta chain was recovered during a study of T cell changes during pregnancy in multiple sclerosis. Profiling relied on immunoSEQ multiplex PCR, and the TCRdb table lists in-frame clones only, not all of them. The sample records tens of thousands of clones, 85% to 95% being singletons. The ends lost 1 base at V and 0 bases at J; junction bases unmatched: 1. In germline, CDR1 is LGHNA, CDR2 YNFKEQ. This CDR3 is built from 15 residues. The material was CD4+ T cells from peripheral blood mononuclear cells, obtained in the third trimester of pregnancy. This TCR derives from a female donor in good health, enrolled as a control in a pregnancy study. V and J are TRBV4-2 and TRBJ2-7, with TRBD2 matching 9 bases. The CDR3 DNA is TGTGCCAGCAGCCAAGGGCGGGGGGGCTCCTACGAGCAGTACTTC. As protein: CASSQGRGGSYEQYF.